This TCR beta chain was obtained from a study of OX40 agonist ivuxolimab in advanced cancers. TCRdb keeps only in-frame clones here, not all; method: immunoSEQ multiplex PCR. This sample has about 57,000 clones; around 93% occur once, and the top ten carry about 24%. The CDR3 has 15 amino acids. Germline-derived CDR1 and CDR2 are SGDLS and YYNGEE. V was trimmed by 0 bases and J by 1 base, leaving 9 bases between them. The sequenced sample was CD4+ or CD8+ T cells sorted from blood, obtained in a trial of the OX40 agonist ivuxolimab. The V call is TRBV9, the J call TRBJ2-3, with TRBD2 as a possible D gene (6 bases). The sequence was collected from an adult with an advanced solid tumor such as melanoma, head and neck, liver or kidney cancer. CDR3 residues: CASSVETRGTDTQYF. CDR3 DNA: TGTGCCAGCAGCGTAGAGACTAGGGGCACAGATACGCAGTATTTT. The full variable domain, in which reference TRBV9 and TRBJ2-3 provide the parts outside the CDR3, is DSGVTQTPKHLITATGQRVTLRCSPRSGDLSVYWYQQSLDQGLQFLIQYYNGEERAKGNILERFSAQQFPDLHSELNLSSLELGDSALYFCASSVETRGTDTQYFGPGTRLTVL.